This passage covers 25 T cell receptor beta chains from one sample sequenced in a study of shared T cell receptors in the human thymus. Measured with immunoSEQ multiplex PCR; TCRdb has only the in-frame clones, and not every one. The sample records some 660,000 clones, around 87% being singletons. These data also formed part of another study, on human thymus T cells.

Sequencing used thymocytes. The receptors were sampled from a boy younger than two with a congenital heart defect.

The CDR3 nucleotides are TGTGCCAGCAGACACGGACAGAGCTCCTACGAGCAGTACTTC. Translated, it gives CASRHGQSSYEQYF. This chain links TRBV6-5 with TRBJ2-7; D possibly corresponds to TRBD1 (6 bases). This CDR3 has 14 amino acids. The germline CDR1 and CDR2 sequences are MNHEY and SVGAGI. Between the trimmed V and J ends, which lost 6 bases and 0 bases, there was a span of 12 bases.

The sample holds a few counts of this clone. The CDR3, as DNA: TGTGCCACCAGCAGAGTAAAATGGGGACAGATTTATAGCAATCAGCCCCAGCATTTT. Translated, it gives CATSRVKWGQIYSNQPQHF. The genes are TRBV15 and TRBJ1-5; 7 positions agree with TRBD1. Trimming removed 1 base from V and 0 bases from J; junction bases left unmatched: 12. Germline V lookup: CDR1 LNHNV, CDR2 YYDKDF (reference sequence). The CDR3 consists of 19 residues.

V and J are TRBV7-2 and TRBJ2-5, with 9 bases fitting TRBD2. V trimming: 7 bases; J trimming: 5 bases; junction bases outside the gene matches: 20. CDR1 is SGHTA, CDR2 FQGNSA, per germline. The CDR3 spans 18 residues. The CDR3 loop reads CASTPPVRLAAGEETQYF. In DNA, the CDR3 is TGTGCCAGCACTCCGCCGGTCCGACTAGCGGCAGGGGAGGAGACCCAGTACTTC. Using reference TRBV7-2 and TRBJ2-5 for the parts outside the CDR3, the full variable domain is GAGVSQSPSNKVTEKGKDVELRCDPISGHTALYWYRQSLGQGLEFLIYFQGNSAPDKSGLPSDRFSAERTGGSVSTLTIQRTQQEDSAVYLCASTPPVRLAAGEETQYFGPGTRLLVL.

This sequence joins TRBV10-3 and TRBJ2-1; tentative D call: TRBD2 (6 bases). Trimming shortened V by 4 bases and J by 5 bases, and 18 bases separated the two germline ends. Per germline, CDR1 ENHRY and CDR2 SYGVKD. The CDR3 totals 16 residues. CDR3 sequence: CAISGLRRGPNNEQFF. The CDR3 region has the DNA TGTGCCATCAGTGGTTTGAGGCGGGGACCTAACAATGAGCAGTTCTTC.

The chain joins TRBV5-5 to TRBJ1-2; TRBD1 matches 10 bases. The germline CDR1 and CDR2 sequences are SGHKS and YYEKEE (reference sequence). This CDR3 has 16 residues. J was trimmed by 5 bases and V by 3 bases; bases with no gene match: 10. The CDR3 sequence: CASSSVSGQGIYGYTF. The CDR3 nucleotides are TGTGCCAGCAGCTCCGTGTCGGGACAGGGGATTTATGGCTACACCTTC.

The chain is built from TRBV11-2 and TRBJ1-2; no reliable D call. The CDR3 is 15 residues long. Germline CDR1 is SGHAT and CDR2 is FQNNGV. Trimming took off 5 bases at V and 5 bases at J, with 18 bases between the two ends. The chain's CDR3 is CASSPLVGSGYGYTF. DNA for the CDR3: TGTGCCAGCAGCCCCCTAGTTGGGAGTGGATATGGCTACACCTTC.

The chain joins TRBV15 to TRBJ2-5, with D perhaps matching TRBD2 (6 bases). Judging by the DNA end, TRBJ2-7 fits better; the J call may be wrong. The CDR3 consists of 14 residues. CDR1 and CDR2 from the germline V gene are LNHNV and YYDKDF (reference sequence). For the CDR3, the DNA is TGTGCCACCAGCAGAGATGGGGGGAGTTACGAGCAGTACTTC. Its protein product is CATSRDGGSYEQYF.

The V and J genes are TRBV7-8 and TRBJ1-2; TRBD1 is a possible D gene (5 bases). The CDR3 covers 16 residues. Germline lookup yields CDR1 SGHVS and CDR2 FQNEAQ. Deletions cut 1 base from V and 3 bases from J, with 15 bases between. CDR3 coding DNA: TGTGCCAGCAGCTTAGTCGGACAAAATCGACACTATGGCTACACCTTC. The encoded protein is CASSLVGQNRHYGYTF.

V and J are TRBV29-1 and TRBJ2-7, with 13 bases identical to TRBD2. CDR3 length: 17 residues. Germline values: CDR1 SQVTM, CDR2 ANQGSEA. Trimming at V came to 4 bases and at J to 2 bases, leaving 11 bases not matched to a gene. The DNA for the CDR3 is TGCAGCGTTGGCATCCCGGGACTAGCGGGACAACCCTACGAGCAGTACTTC. Protein: CSVGIPGLAGQPYEQYF.

V and J are TRBV4-1 and TRBJ1-2, with D possibly matching TRBD1 (6 bases). Germline CDR1 MGHRA, CDR2 YSYEKL. The CDR3 totals 17 residues. V shed 0 bases and J shed 4 bases, with 18 bases lying between them. The CDR3 region is CASSQDLRTAKIYGYTF. The CDR3 DNA is TGCGCCAGCAGCCAAGATCTTAGGACAGCAAAGATCTATGGCTACACCTTC.

The sample holds a few counts of this clone. This chain links TRBV4-3 with TRBJ1-2, with TRBD1 matching over 8 bases. V was clipped by 0 bases and J by 2 bases; unmatched bases: 5. The CDR3 totals 16 residues. Looked up from germline, CDR1 is LGHNA and CDR2 is YSLEER. The CDR3, as DNA: TGCGCCAGCAGCCAAGATGAGACAGGGGTAAACTATGGCTACACCTTC. Residues: CASSQDETGVNYGYTF.

This sequence joins TRBV27 and TRBJ2-1, with a weak D call TRBD1 (5 bases). The CDR3 loop spans 16 amino acids. The V end lost 1 base, the J end lost 3 bases, and 13 bases lay between the germline ends. Germline CDR1 is MNHEY and CDR2 is SMNVEV (reference sequence). The CDR3 DNA reads TGTGCCAGCAGTTTATTTCCAGGGCGCAACTACAATGAGCAGTTCTTC. Amino acid sequence: CASSLFPGRNYNEQFF.

The chain carries TRBV5-1 and TRBJ1-4, with a tentative D call TRBD1 (5 bases). Germline V gene sequence: CDR1 SGHRS, CDR2 YFSETQ. The V gene lost 3 bases and the J gene lost 4 bases, with 10 bases spanning the gap. CDR3 size: 14 residues. Here the CDR3 reads CASSSQGNNEKLFF. In nucleotides, the CDR3 is TGCGCCAGCAGCTCTCAGGGAAATAATGAAAAACTGTTTTTT.

The rearrangement links TRBV14 to TRBJ1-3; D not certain. CDR1 is SGHDN, CDR2 FVKESK, per germline. V lost 2 bases to trimming and J lost 1 base, with 15 bases between them. The CDR3 is made up of 17 amino acids. The DNA of the CDR3 is TGTGCCAGCAGCCAACCTATTATGAAGCATTCTGGAAACACCATATATTTT. Translation gives CASSQPIMKHSGNTIYF.

This chain uses TRBV27 with TRBJ2-2; D possibly corresponds to TRBD2 (5 bases). In germline, CDR1 is MNHEY, CDR2 SMNVEV (reference sequence). V lost 6 bases and J lost 1, with 9 bases in between. The CDR3 runs to 14 residues. The DNA for the CDR3 is TGTGCCAGCAGCCACCGGGGGAACACCGGGGAGCTGTTTTTT. It specifies CASSHRGNTGELFF.

The chain joins TRBV4-3 to TRBJ2-5; 13 positions match TRBD2. CDR3 size: 21 residues. Germline-derived CDR1 and CDR2 are LGHNA and YSLEER. The V and J ends lost 1 base and 0 bases, in that order; junction bases with no gene match: 14. As DNA, the CDR3 is TGCGCCAGCAGCCAAGTTAGGGGGGTCTGGGGACTAGCGGGGAACCAAGAGACCCAGTACTTC. Translating it yields CASSQVRGVWGLAGNQETQYF.

J is TRBJ2-1 and V is TRBV28; 11 nucleotides align to TRBD1. Per germline, CDR1 MDHEN and CDR2 SYDVKM. The junction had 5 bases not matched to a gene; V was cut back by 5 bases and J by 5 bases. CDR3 length: 15 residues. CDR3 region: CASSLPGQGDNEQFF. CDR3 DNA sequence: TGTGCCAGCAGTCTTCCGGGACAGGGGGACAATGAGCAGTTCTTC.

V gene TRBV11-2 combines with J gene TRBJ2-5; D might be TRBD2 (6 bases). V was pared by 1 base and J by 5 bases, with 14 bases between. The CDR3 contains 15 residues. Germline-derived CDR1 and CDR2 are SGHAT and FQNNGV. CDR3 sequence (DNA): TGTGCCAGCAGCTTAGTTGGCACCCGGGAGGAGACCCAGTACTTC. This sequence encodes CASSLVGTREETQYF.

The V gene is TRBV5-1, the J gene TRBJ2-3; unclear D gene. The CDR3 consists of 15 residues. V lost 0 bases, J lost 2 bases, and 10 bases lay in between. Germline-derived CDR1 and CDR2 are SGHRS and YFSETQ. CDR3 DNA: TGCGCCAGCAGCTTGGAATCCTTCTTCACAGATACGCAGTATTTT. Translated: CASSLESFFTDTQYF.

V and J are TRBV7-9 and TRBJ1-1, with 8 positions matching TRBD1. Unmatched junction bases numbered 9, after V lost 4 bases and J lost 5 bases. This CDR3 contains 15 residues. The germline V gene encodes CDR1 SEHNR and CDR2 FQNEAQ (reference sequence). CDR3 bases: TGTGCCAGCAGCTCACGGACAGGGCGGGTAACTGAAGCTTTCTTT. It specifies CASSSRTGRVTEAFF.

The chain couples TRBV7-2 to TRBJ1-1; 8 positions match TRBD1. Per the germline V gene, CDR1 is SGHTA and CDR2 is FQGNSA. The CDR3 runs to 16 residues. Trimming cost V 5 bases and J 6 bases; bases outside gene matches: 14. This CDR3 is CASSHGQGREKAEAFF. CDR3 nucleotide sequence: TGTGCCAGCAGCCACGGACAGGGCAGGGAGAAGGCTGAAGCTTTCTTT.

The J gene is TRBJ2-1, the V gene TRBV7-9, with 12 bases lining up with TRBD2. The CDR3 has 16 residues. Germline assignment: CDR1 SEHNR and CDR2 FQNEAQ (reference sequence). J gave up 9 bases and V 4 bases, and 10 bases lay outside the gene matches. The CDR3 coding sequence is TGTGCCAGCAGCTCAAGGCACCTAGCGGGGGGGTTTGAGCAGTTCTTC. It encodes CASSSRHLAGGFEQFF.

V and J are TRBV4-3 and TRBJ2-3; the match to TRBD2 covers 8 bases. This CDR3 contains 19 residues. V gave up 0 bases and J gave up 2 bases; unmatched junction bases: 13. From germline, CDR1 is LGHNA and CDR2 YSLEER. CDR3: CASSQESAGGTLHTDTQYF. As DNA, the CDR3 is TGCGCCAGCAGCCAAGAGTCGGCGGGGGGTACCTTGCACACAGATACGCAGTATTTT.

The chain combines TRBV4-1 with TRBJ2-1; TRBD2 matches 11 bases. This CDR3 is built from 19 residues. J lost 2 bases, V lost 0 bases, and 9 bases had no gene match. Germline V gene sequence: CDR1 MGHRA, CDR2 YSYEKL. CDR3 DNA: TGCGCCAGCAGCCAAGATGGAGTAGCGGGAGGGCCCGCCTACAATGAGCAGTTCTTC. Translated, it gives CASSQDGVAGGPAYNEQFF.

A few counts support this clone. J is TRBJ1-1 and V is TRBV27; no definite D call. This CDR3 has 15 residues. Trimming cost V 0 bases and J 2 bases, with 10 bases left between them. CDR1 and CDR2 (germline): MNHEY, SMNVEV (reference sequence). The CDR3 reads CASSLSRTDNTEAFF. CDR3 DNA: TGTGCCAGCAGTTTATCGAGGACTGATAACACTGAAGCTTTCTTT.